This TCR beta chain emerged from a study of vaccination and CD4 T cells after COVID-19. Study background: Some control cultures received a CEFX pool, which served as the positive control. Others received an HIV-1 Nef pool or no peptide.

The germline CDR1 and CDR2 sequences are DFQATT and SNEGSKA (reference sequence). The CDR3 has 14 residues. Trimming shortened V by 0 bases and J by 1 base, and 8 bases separated the two germline ends. An Oncomine TCR Beta short-read assay was used to sequence the DNA from cultured CD4+ T cells. MiXCR, applied by TCRdb to the PCR reads, yields one record per CDR3 protein. The top ten hold about 16% of the sample, which has more than 15,000 distinct CDR3 sequences, about 59% seen once. Time point defined: late sampling 161 to 241 days after vaccination in a few convalescent patients. Stated treatment: approximately nine-day PBMC culture with coronavirus spike peptide pools or control peptides (ViraFEST assay). With regard to this clonotype: Its antigen remains unknown.

This specimen was CD4+ T cells from blood, cultured in vitro, taken about 7 months after SARS-CoV-2 vaccination. This clonotype originated in a human donor who had recovered from COVID-19. V is TRBV20-1 and J is TRBJ2-3; a weak D match, TRBD1 (5 bases). The chain's CDR3 is CSARDSGRTDTQYF. CDR3 coding DNA: TGCAGTGCTAGAGATTCAGGGCGCACAGATACGCAGTATTTT.